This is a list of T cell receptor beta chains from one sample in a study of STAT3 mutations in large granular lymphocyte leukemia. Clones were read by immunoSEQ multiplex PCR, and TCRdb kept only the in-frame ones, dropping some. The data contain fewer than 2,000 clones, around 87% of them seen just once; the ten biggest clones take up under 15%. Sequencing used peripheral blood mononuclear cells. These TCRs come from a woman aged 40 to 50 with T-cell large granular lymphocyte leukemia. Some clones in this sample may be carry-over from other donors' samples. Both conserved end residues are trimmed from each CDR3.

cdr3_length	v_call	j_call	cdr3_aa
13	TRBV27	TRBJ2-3	ASSLPSRGTDTQY
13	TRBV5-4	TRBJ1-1	ASSLVLVREIEAF
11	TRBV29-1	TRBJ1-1	SVDEAMNTEAF
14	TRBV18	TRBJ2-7	ASSPPGSGGSYEQY
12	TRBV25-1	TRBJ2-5	ASTRDTHPETQY
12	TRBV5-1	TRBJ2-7	ASSFDSDSYEQY
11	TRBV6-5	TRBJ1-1	ASSNRGYTEAF
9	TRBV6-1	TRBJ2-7	ASSERSEQY
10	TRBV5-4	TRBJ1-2	ASSLLDGGYT
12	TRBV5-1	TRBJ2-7	ASSPGQGNYEQY
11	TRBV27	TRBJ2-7	ASRLDRVAEQY
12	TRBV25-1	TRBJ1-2	ASSDRVGLLGYT
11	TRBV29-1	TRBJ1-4	SVKGRGIEKLF
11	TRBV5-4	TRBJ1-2	ASSPDKNYGYT
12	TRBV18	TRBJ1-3	ASSGSNELNTIY
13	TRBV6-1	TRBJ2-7	ASNPNGANSYEQY
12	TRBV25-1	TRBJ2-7	ASSVSRGTYEQY
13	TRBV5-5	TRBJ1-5	ASSLGALSNQPQH
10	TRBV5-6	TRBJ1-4	ASSERKGELF
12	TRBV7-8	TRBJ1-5	ASSLEASNQPQH
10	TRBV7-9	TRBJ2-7	ASSPALYEQY
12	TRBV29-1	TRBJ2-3	SVDRGAGTDTQY
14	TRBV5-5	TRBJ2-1	ASTPRSGPPHNEQF
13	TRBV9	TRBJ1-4	ASSVGDSPNEKLF
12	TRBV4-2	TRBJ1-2	ASSPDGRNYGYT
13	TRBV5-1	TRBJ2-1	ASSWAGGTYNEQF
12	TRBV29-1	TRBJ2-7	SVRSGRPFYEQY
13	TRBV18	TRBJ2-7	ASSPKIVGVYEQY
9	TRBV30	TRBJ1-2	ASHRGESYT
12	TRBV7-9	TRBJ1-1	ASSFGGGNTEAF
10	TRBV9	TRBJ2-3	ASSVSTDTQY
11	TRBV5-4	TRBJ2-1	ASSLWGWNEQF
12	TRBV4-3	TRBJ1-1	ASSRDGINTEAF
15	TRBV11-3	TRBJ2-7	ASSLGGTSGGLDEQY
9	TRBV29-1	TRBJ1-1	SVGFAGEAF
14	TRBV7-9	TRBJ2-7	ASSRSSGTGLYEQY
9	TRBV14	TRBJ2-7	ASSRGYEQY
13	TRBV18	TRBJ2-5	ASSPLSGQLETQY
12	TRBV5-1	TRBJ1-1	ASSLGAGVGWAF
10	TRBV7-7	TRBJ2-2	ASSPLGGELF
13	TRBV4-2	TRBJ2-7	ASSQGLAGSYEQY
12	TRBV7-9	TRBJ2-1	ASSLASSTNEQF